Listed below are T cell receptor beta chains from one sample, sequenced in a study of T cell repertoires in ileal Crohn's disease. The assay was immunoSEQ multiplex PCR, and TCRdb's table has in-frame clones only and misses some. The sample contains more than 6,500 clones, less than 80% of which appear only once. Material for sequencing was ileal tissue. The receptor source for this set is an adult with Crohn's disease. CDR3s include the opening cysteine and the closing phenylalanine or tryptophan. The order of the fields is V gene, clone size, J gene, D gene, CDR3 protein, CDR3 DNA. D genes are given only for firm matches. Only some rows state a clone size, as once, few, many or a class for expanded clones.

V: TRBV6-6
size: .
J: TRBJ1-5
D: .
CDR3: CASSTQGNQPQHF
DNA: TGTGCCAGCAGTACTCAGGGGAATCAGCCCCAGCATTTT

V: TRBV5-1
size: .
J: TRBJ1-2
D: TRBD1
CDR3: CASRGTDYGYTF
DNA: TGCGCCAGCAGGGGGACAGATTATGGCTACACCTTC

V: TRBV19
size: .
J: TRBJ2-1
D: TRBD2
CDR3: CASKSTSGYNEQFF
DNA: TGTGCCAGTAAGTCGACTAGCGGCTACAATGAGCAGTTCTTC

V: TRBV7-3
size: once
J: TRBJ2-1
D: TRBD2
CDR3: CASSSRLAGGPGEQFF
DNA: TGTGCCAGCAGCTCCAGACTAGCGGGAGGGCCGGGTGAGCAGTTCTTC

V: TRBV19
size: .
J: TRBJ2-6
D: .
CDR3: CASTGDGANVLTF
DNA: TGTGCCAGTACAGGGGATGGGGCCAACGTCCTGACTTTC

V: TRBV7-2
size: once
J: TRBJ1-1
D: .
CDR3: CASSSPPGTSQGKSEAFF
DNA: TGTGCCAGCAGCTCACCCCCTGGGACATCACAGGGAAAGTCTGAAGCTTTCTTT

V: TRBV7-2
size: .
J: TRBJ2-1
D: TRBD2
CDR3: CASSLARLAGAAYNEQFF
DNA: TGTGCCAGCAGCTTAGCCCGACTAGCGGGGGCGGCATACAATGAGCAGTTCTTC

V: TRBV4-1
size: .
J: TRBJ2-1
D: .
CDR3: CASSQELDGGGYNEQFF
DNA: TGCGCCAGCAGCCAAGAGTTAGACGGGGGAGGCTACAATGAGCAGTTCTTC

V: TRBV30
size: .
J: TRBJ1-2
D: .
CDR3: CAWSRTAGGTF
DNA: TGTGCCTGGAGTAGGACAGCTGGGGGCACCTTC

V: TRBV7-2
size: few
J: TRBJ2-7
D: .
CDR3: CASSLAIYSNYEQYF
DNA: TGTGCCAGCAGCTTAGCGATATACTCGAATTACGAGCAGTACTTC

V: TRBV19
size: .
J: TRBJ1-5
D: TRBD1
CDR3: CASSIARQGSQPQHF
DNA: TGTGCCAGTAGTATAGCCCGACAGGGCAGTCAGCCCCAGCATTTT

V: TRBV5-1
size: once
J: TRBJ2-5
D: .
CDR3: CASSLGTGAGETQYF
DNA: TGCGCCAGCAGCTTGGGGACAGGTGCGGGGGAGACCCAGTACTTC

V: TRBV15
size: .
J: TRBJ2-1
D: .
CDR3: CATSGSRYYNEQFF
DNA: TGTGCCACCAGCGGGTCGAGGTACTACAATGAGCAGTTCTTC

V: TRBV19
size: few
J: TRBJ1-4
D: TRBD1
CDR3: CASSARQGNEKLFF
DNA: TGTGCCAGTAGTGCCAGACAGGGGAATGAAAAACTGTTTTTT

V: TRBV5-1
size: .
J: TRBJ1-1
D: TRBD1
CDR3: CASSLMPGGTTEAFF
DNA: TGCGCCAGCAGCTTAATGCCAGGGGGTACCACTGAAGCTTTCTTT

V: TRBV13
size: .
J: TRBJ1-1
D: .
CDR3: CASSLRRGREAFF
DNA: TGTGCCAGCAGCTTAAGGCGGGGGCGAGAAGCTTTCTTT

V: TRBV27
size: few
J: TRBJ2-2
D: TRBD1
CDR3: CASSLPPGQRTGELFF
DNA: TGTGCCAGCAGTTTACCACCGGGACAGAGAACCGGGGAGCTGTTTTTT

V: TRBV9
size: .
J: TRBJ2-1
D: .
CDR3: CASSVGWSSYNEQFF
DNA: TGTGCCAGCAGCGTAGGATGGAGCTCCTACAATGAGCAGTTCTTC

V: TRBV28
size: .
J: TRBJ1-1
D: .
CDR3: CASSGSEAFF
DNA: TGTGCCAGCAGTGGCAGTGAAGCTTTCTTT

V: TRBV5-8
size: few
J: TRBJ1-6
D: .
CDR3: CASSLGPGRNSPLHF
DNA: TGTGCCAGCAGCTTGGGTCCGGGTCGGAATTCACCCCTCCACTTT

V: TRBV9
size: .
J: TRBJ1-1
D: .
CDR3: CASSVDGSGEAFF
DNA: TGTGCCAGCAGCGTAGACGGGTCGGGGGAAGCTTTCTTT

V: TRBV15
size: .
J: TRBJ1-2
D: TRBD1
CDR3: CATSRGTGGSVYGYTF
DNA: TGTGCCACCAGCAGAGGAACAGGGGGCTCCGTATACGGCTACACCTTC

V: TRBV27
size: .
J: TRBJ1-1
D: TRBD1
CDR3: CASRAGRRGVAFF
DNA: TGTGCCAGCAGGGCCGGCCGCAGGGGGGTAGCTTTCTTT

V: TRBV9
size: .
J: TRBJ2-1
D: .
CDR3: CASSVGGTSYNEQFF
DNA: TGTGCCAGCAGCGTAGGAGGCACCTCCTACAATGAGCAGTTCTTC

V: TRBV7-9
size: .
J: TRBJ1-1
D: TRBD1
CDR3: CASSAGTGGDTEAFF
DNA: TGTGCCAGCAGCGCCGGGACAGGGGGGGACACTGAAGCTTTCTTT

V: TRBV4-3
size: .
J: TRBJ2-7
D: TRBD2
CDR3: CASSRGTPGLAGGDEQYF
DNA: TGCGCCAGCAGCCGCGGGACTCCAGGACTAGCGGGAGGGGATGAGCAGTACTTC

V: TRBV9
size: .
J: TRBJ1-1
D: .
CDR3: CASSVNKNTEAFF
DNA: TGTGCCAGCAGCGTCAACAAGAACACTGAAGCTTTCTTT

V: TRBV13
size: few
J: TRBJ2-3
D: .
CDR3: CASSYENTQYF
DNA: TGTGCCAGCAGCTACGAGAATACGCAGTATTTT

V: TRBV7-3
size: .
J: TRBJ1-1
D: .
CDR3: CASSVRDNTEAFF
DNA: TGTGCCAGCAGCGTTAGAGATAACACTGAAGCTTTCTTT

V: TRBV6-1
size: .
J: TRBJ2-7
D: TRBD2
CDR3: CASSEETSRFSYEQYF
DNA: TGTGCCAGCAGTGAGGAGACTAGCCGCTTCTCCTACGAGCAGTACTTC

V: TRBV5-1
size: .
J: TRBJ1-1
D: .
CDR3: CASSLGQGSTEAFF
DNA: TGCGCCAGCAGCTTGGGTCAGGGGAGCACTGAAGCTTTCTTT

V: TRBV18
size: .
J: TRBJ2-5
D: TRBD1
CDR3: CASSPGQGETQYF
DNA: TGTGCCAGCTCACCGGGACAGGGAGAGACCCAGTACTTC

V: TRBV5-1
size: .
J: TRBJ1-5
D: .
CDR3: CASSPTDSNQPQHF
DNA: TGCGCCAGCAGCCCGACAGATAGCAATCAGCCCCAGCATTTT

V: TRBV27
size: .
J: TRBJ1-1
D: TRBD1
CDR3: CASSSDRMNTEAFF
DNA: TGTGCCAGCAGTTCGGACAGGATGAACACTGAAGCTTTCTTT

V: TRBV28
size: .
J: TRBJ2-7
D: .
CDR3: CASSFLDSSYEQYF
DNA: TGTGCCAGCAGTTTTTTGGACAGTTCCTACGAGCAGTACTTC

V: TRBV2
size: .
J: TRBJ2-3
D: TRBD2
CDR3: CASSYLASGGPFSSTDTQYF
DNA: TGTGCCAGCAGTTACTTGGCTAGCGGGGGGCCATTCTCTAGCACAGATACGCAGTATTTT

V: TRBV9
size: once
J: TRBJ2-3
D: TRBD1
CDR3: CASSVTGGETDTQYF
DNA: TGTGCCAGCAGCGTTACAGGGGGCGAAACAGATACGCAGTATTTT

V: TRBV14
size: .
J: TRBJ2-7
D: TRBD1
CDR3: CASSFSTGTSYEQYF
DNA: TGTGCCAGCAGCTTTTCGACAGGGACCTCCTACGAGCAGTACTTC

V: TRBV19
size: few
J: TRBJ1-2
D: .
CDR3: CASSKGHSPGGGYTF
DNA: TGTGCCAGTAGTAAAGGACACTCACCGGGAGGTGGCTACACCTTC

V: TRBV7-8
size: .
J: TRBJ2-7
D: .
CDR3: CASSPLTGSYEQYF
DNA: TGTGCCAGCAGCCCACTAACAGGGTCCTACGAGCAGTACTTC

V: TRBV7-9
size: .
J: TRBJ1-5
D: TRBD1
CDR3: CASSLTTGGNQPQHF
DNA: TGTGCCAGCAGCTTAACGACAGGGGGGAATCAGCCCCAGCATTTT

V: TRBV19
size: .
J: TRBJ2-2
D: .
CDR3: CASSIGGNGELFF
DNA: TGTGCCAGTAGTATCGGAGGTAACGGGGAGCTGTTTTTT

V: TRBV18
size: .
J: TRBJ1-2
D: TRBD1
CDR3: CASSPGQGGSYGYTF
DNA: TGTGCCAGCTCACCAGGCCAGGGGGGTTCCTATGGCTACACCTTC

V: TRBV27
size: .
J: TRBJ1-2
D: TRBD1
CDR3: CASSRQGADGYTF
DNA: TGTGCCAGCTCCAGACAGGGGGCTGACGGCTACACCTTC

V: TRBV5-4
size: .
J: TRBJ2-2
D: .
CDR3: CASSTALGTALTGELFF
DNA: TGTGCCAGCAGCACCGCCCTCGGGACTGCTCTGACCGGGGAGCTGTTTTTT

V: TRBV19
size: .
J: TRBJ1-2
D: .
CDR3: CASNDGYYGYTF
DNA: TGTGCCAGTAACGACGGGTACTATGGCTACACCTTC

V: TRBV7-6
size: .
J: TRBJ1-2
D: .
CDR3: CASSLGGSAYGYTF
DNA: TGTGCCAGCAGTTTAGGAGGCAGTGCCTATGGCTACACCTTC

V: TRBV19
size: .
J: TRBJ1-1
D: TRBD1
CDR3: CASTLPDRVRTEAFF
DNA: TGTGCCAGTACCCTCCCAGACAGGGTAAGGACTGAAGCTTTCTTT

V: TRBV7-8
size: .
J: TRBJ1-1
D: TRBD1
CDR3: CASSARDRDTEAFF
DNA: TGTGCCAGCAGCGCCCGGGACAGGGACACTGAAGCTTTCTTT

V: TRBV7-9
size: .
J: TRBJ2-1
D: TRBD2
CDR3: CASSPPTSGGPLGQFF
DNA: TGTGCCAGCAGCCCACCGACTAGCGGGGGCCCACTAGGGCAGTTCTTC

V: TRBV27
size: .
J: TRBJ2-5
D: TRBD1
CDR3: CASSLRDRGRETQYF
DNA: TGTGCCAGCAGTCTCAGGGACAGGGGGAGGGAGACCCAGTACTTC

V: TRBV2
size: .
J: TRBJ1-1
D: TRBD1
CDR3: CASRATGGLTEAFF
DNA: TGTGCCAGCAGGGCGACAGGGGGCCTCACTGAAGCTTTCTTT

V: TRBV30
size: .
J: TRBJ2-1
D: .
CDR3: CAWKSGGNEQFF
DNA: TGTGCCTGGAAGAGCGGTGGGAATGAGCAGTTCTTC

V: TRBV7-9
size: .
J: TRBJ1-1
D: .
CDR3: CASSPTWGGDTEAFF
DNA: TGTGCCAGCAGCCCAACATGGGGGGGAGACACTGAAGCTTTCTTT

V: TRBV11-3
size: .
J: TRBJ2-1
D: TRBD2
CDR3: CASSLGTSGLNEQFF
DNA: TGTGCCAGCAGCTTAGGGACTAGCGGGCTCAATGAGCAGTTCTTC

V: TRBV5-1
size: few
J: TRBJ2-7
D: .
CDR3: CASSSRDEQYF
DNA: TGCGCCAGCAGCTCGCGCGACGAGCAGTACTTC

V: TRBV29-1
size: few
J: TRBJ2-1
D: TRBD2
CDR3: CSGLPGLAAYNEQFF
DNA: TGCAGCGGACTCCCGGGACTAGCGGCCTACAATGAGCAGTTCTTC

V: TRBV15
size: .
J: TRBJ1-4
D: .
CDR3: CATSSFGGNEKLFF
DNA: TGTGCCACCAGCAGTTTTGGGGGGAATGAAAAACTGTTTTTT

V: TRBV29-1
size: .
J: TRBJ2-7
D: TRBD1
CDR3: CSVGTGPYEQYF
DNA: TGCAGCGTCGGGACAGGTCCCTACGAGCAGTACTTC

V: TRBV7-2
size: .
J: TRBJ2-7
D: .
CDR3: CASSLQPMTGEQYF
DNA: TGTGCCAGCAGCCTTCAACCGATGACAGGCGAGCAGTACTTC